This T cell receptor (beta chain) was sequenced during a study of blood T cell repertoires in COVID-19. Study details: Donors in the United States, Italy and Spain gave samples during acute or convalescent COVID-19. In each case, the material was cDNA or gDNA derived from T cells, B-cell-depleted T cells, or PBMCs.

As originally analysed: Using reference gene primer amplification, nucleated cell counts were estimated. Profiling relied on immunoSEQ multiplex PCR, and the TCRdb table lists in-frame clones only, not all of them. V, J and clone size are taken as reported in that table, and D and trimming were inferred from the DNA itself. The sample has around 34,000 clones; roughly 85% are singletons. V gave up 4 bases and J gave up 2 bases; unmatched junction bases: 6. Germline V lookup: CDR1 MDHEN, CDR2 SYDVKM. This CDR3 comprises 16 residues. Input material: peripheral blood. The TCR sequence derives from a man aged 45-60 years with acute or convalescent COVID-19. The chain is built from TRBV28 and TRBJ2-1, with 9 bases identical to TRBD1. The CDR3 DNA sequence: TGTGCCAGCAGTTCAGTTGGACAGGGGCCCTACAATGAGCAGTTCTTC. Protein sequence: CASSSVGQGPYNEQFF.